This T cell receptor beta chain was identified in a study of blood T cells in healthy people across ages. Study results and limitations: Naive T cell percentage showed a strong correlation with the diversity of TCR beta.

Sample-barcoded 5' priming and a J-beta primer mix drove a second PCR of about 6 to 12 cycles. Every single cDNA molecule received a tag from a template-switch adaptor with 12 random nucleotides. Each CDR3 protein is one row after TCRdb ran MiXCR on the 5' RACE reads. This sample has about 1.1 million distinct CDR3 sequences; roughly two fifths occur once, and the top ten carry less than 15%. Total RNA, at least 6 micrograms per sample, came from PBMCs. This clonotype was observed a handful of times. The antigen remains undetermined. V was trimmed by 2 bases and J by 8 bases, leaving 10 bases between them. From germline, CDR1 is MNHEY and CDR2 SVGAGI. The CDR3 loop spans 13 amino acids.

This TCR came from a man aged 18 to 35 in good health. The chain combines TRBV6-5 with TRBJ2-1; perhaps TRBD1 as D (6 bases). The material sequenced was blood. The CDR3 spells CASSYPEGDEQFF. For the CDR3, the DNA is TGTGCCAGCAGTTACCCCGAGGGGGATGAGCAGTTCTTC.